This record covers a single T cell receptor (beta chain). Its antigen is still unknown. The data are from a study of T cell responses to AZD1222 COVID-19 vaccine. Study results and caveats: White British people made up most donors, females outnumbered males, and clonal diversity was possibly underestimated. Repertoire samples came only from after the peak T cell response. CD4 TCRs associated with vaccination spanned spike, dominating at 160-218 and 743-854.

Produced via immunoSEQ multiplex PCR; TCRdb's table is partial and in-frame only. The data show over 50,000 clones, around 92% seen once. V lost 0 bases to trimming and J lost 5 bases, with 11 bases between them. The CDR3 totals 14 residues. Per germline, CDR1 SGHTA and CDR2 FQGNSA. This receptor was identified in an adult who received the AZD1222 COVID-19 vaccine. The input for sequencing was peripheral blood, taken 28 days after the second AZD1222 dose. The chain couples TRBV7-2 to TRBJ2-7; no clear D. CDR3: CASSLAGRANEQYF. CDR3 sequence (DNA): TGTGCCAGCAGCTTAGCGGGAAGGGCCAACGAGCAGTACTTC.